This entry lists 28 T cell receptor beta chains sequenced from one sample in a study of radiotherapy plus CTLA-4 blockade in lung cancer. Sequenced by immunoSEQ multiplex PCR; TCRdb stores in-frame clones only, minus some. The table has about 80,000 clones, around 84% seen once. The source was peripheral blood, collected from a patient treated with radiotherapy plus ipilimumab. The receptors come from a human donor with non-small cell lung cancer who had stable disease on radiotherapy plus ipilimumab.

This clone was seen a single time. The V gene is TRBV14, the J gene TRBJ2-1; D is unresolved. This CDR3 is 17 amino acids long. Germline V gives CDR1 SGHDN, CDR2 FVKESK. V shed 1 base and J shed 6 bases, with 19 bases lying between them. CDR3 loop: CASSQGRSPSLLNEQFF. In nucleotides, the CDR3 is TGTGCCAGCAGCCAAGGCAGGTCTCCCTCACTACTCAATGAGCAGTTCTTC. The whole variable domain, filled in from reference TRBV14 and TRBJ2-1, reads EAGVTQFPSHSVIEKGQTVTLRCDPISGHDNLYWYRRVMGKEIKFLLHFVKESKQDESGMPNNRFLAERTGGTYSTLKVQPAELEDSGVYFCASSQGRSPSLLNEQFFGPGTRLTVL.

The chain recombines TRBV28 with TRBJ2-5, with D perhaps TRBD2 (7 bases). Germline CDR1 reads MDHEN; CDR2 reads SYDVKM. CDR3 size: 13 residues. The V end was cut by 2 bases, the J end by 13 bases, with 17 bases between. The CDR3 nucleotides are TGTGCCAGCAGTTTAGGGGGGGCCTCACCCCCGTACTTC. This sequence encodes CASSLGGASPPYF.

CDR3 in amino acids: CAWSRGSGGDTQYF. CDR3 DNA: TGTGCCTGGAGTAGGGGTAGCGGAGGGGATACGCAGTATTTT. V is TRBV30 and J is TRBJ2-3, with D possibly matching TRBD2 (6 bases). The germline V gene has CDR1 GTSNPN and CDR2 SVGIG (reference sequence). Trimming stripped 2 bases from V and 6 bases from J, with 15 bases between. This CDR3 is built from 14 residues.

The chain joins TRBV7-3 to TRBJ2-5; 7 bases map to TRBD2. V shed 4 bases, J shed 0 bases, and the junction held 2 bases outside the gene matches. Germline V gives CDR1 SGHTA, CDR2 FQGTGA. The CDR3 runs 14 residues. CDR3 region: CASSSGGYQETQYF. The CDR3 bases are TGTGCCAGCAGCTCGGGGGGATACCAAGAGACCCAGTACTTC.

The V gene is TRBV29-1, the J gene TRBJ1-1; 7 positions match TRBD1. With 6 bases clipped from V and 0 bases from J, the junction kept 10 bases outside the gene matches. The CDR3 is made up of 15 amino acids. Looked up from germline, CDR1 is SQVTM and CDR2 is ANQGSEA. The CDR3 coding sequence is TGCAGCGTCCGCAAACTGACAGGGTTGAACACTGAAGCTTTCTTT. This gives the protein CSVRKLTGLNTEAFF.

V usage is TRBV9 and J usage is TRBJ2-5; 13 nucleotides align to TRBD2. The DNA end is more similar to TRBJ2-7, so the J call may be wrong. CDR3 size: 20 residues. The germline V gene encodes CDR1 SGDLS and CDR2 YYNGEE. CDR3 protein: CASSDNPRAGLAGDSYEQYF. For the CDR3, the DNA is TGTGCCAGCAGCGACAACCCGCGAGCCGGACTAGCGGGGGACTCCTACGAGCAGTACTTC.

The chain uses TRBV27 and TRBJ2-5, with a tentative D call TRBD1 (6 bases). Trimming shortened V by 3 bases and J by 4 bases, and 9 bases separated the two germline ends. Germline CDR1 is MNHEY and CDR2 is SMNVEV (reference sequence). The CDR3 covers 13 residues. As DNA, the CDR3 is TGTGCCAGCAGTTTGGGGGCGGGAGAGACCCAGTACTTC. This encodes CASSLGAGETQYF.

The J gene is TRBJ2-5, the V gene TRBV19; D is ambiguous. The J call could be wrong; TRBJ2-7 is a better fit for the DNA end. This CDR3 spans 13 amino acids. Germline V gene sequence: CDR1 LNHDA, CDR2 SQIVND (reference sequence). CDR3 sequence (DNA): TGTGCCAGTAGTAGGACGTGGGTCTACGAGCAGTACTTC. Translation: CASSRTWVYEQYF.

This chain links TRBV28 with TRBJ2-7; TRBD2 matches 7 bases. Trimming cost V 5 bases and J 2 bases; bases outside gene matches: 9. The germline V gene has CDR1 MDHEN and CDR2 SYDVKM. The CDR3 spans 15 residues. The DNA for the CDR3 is TGTGCCAGCAGTCTCACGGGGGGTCCCACCTACGAGCAGTACTTC. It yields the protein CASSLTGGPTYEQYF.

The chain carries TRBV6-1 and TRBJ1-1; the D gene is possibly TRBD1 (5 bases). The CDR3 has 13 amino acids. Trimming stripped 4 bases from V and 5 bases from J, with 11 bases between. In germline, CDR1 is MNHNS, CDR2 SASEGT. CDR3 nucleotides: TGTGCCAGCAGTGTTGGGGGGTTGACTGAAGCTTTCTTT. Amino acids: CASSVGGLTEAFF.

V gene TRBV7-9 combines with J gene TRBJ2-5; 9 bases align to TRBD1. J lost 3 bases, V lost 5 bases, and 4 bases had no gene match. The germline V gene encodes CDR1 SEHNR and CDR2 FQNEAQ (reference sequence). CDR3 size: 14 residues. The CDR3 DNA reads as TGTGCCAGCAGCACGACAGGGGGAAAAGAGACCCAGTACTTC. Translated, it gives CASSTTGGKETQYF. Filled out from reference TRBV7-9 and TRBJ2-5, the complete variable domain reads DTGVSQNPRHKITKRGQNVTFRCDPISEHNRLYWYRQTLGQGPEFLTYFQNEAQLEKSRLLSDRFSAERPKGSFSTLEIQRTEQGDSAMYLCASSTTGGKETQYFGPGTRLLVL.

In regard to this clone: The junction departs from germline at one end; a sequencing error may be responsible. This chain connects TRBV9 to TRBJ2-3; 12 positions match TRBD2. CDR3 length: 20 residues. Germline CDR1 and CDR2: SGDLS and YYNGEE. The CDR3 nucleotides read TGTGCCAACAGCGGGGGGTGGACAGCCGGACTAGCGGGAAGCACAGATACGCAGTATTTT. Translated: CANSGGWTAGLAGSTDTQYF. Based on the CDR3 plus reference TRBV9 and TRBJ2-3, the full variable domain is DSGVTQTPKHLITATGQRVTLRCSPRSGDLSVYWYQQSLDQGLQFLIQYYNGEERAKGNILERFSAQQFPDLHSELNLSSLELGDSALYFCANSGGWTAGLAGSTDTQYFGPGTRLTVL.

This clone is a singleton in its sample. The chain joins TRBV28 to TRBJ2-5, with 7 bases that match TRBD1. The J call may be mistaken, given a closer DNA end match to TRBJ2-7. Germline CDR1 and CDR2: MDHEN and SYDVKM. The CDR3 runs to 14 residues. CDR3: CASRKTGNPYEQYF. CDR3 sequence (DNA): TGTGCCAGCAGGAAGACAGGGAATCCCTACGAGCAGTACTTC.

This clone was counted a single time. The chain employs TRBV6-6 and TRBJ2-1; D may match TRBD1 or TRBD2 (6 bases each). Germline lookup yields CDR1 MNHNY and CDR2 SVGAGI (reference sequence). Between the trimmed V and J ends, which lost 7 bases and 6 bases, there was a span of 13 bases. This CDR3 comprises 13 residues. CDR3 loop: CASKGGSGNEQFF. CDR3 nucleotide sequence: TGTGCCAGCAAGGGGGGCTCGGGCAATGAGCAGTTCTTC.

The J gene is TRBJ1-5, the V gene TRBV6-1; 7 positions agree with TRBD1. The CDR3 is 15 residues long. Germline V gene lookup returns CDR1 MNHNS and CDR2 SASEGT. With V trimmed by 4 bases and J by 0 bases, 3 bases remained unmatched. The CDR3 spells CASSGDSYSNQPQHF. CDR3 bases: TGTGCCAGCAGTGGGGACAGTTATAGCAATCAGCCCCAGCATTTT.

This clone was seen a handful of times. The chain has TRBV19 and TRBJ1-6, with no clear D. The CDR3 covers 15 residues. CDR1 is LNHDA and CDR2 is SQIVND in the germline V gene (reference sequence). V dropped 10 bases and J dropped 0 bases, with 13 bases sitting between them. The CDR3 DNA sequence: TGTGCCACGACCGGAGGGTTCTCCTATAATTCACCCCTCCACTTT. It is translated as CATTGGFSYNSPLHF.

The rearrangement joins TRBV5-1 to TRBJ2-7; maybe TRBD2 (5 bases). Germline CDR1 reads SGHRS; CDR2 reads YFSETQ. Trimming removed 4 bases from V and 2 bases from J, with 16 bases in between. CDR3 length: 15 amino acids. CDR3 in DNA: TGCGCCAGCAGCCCCCTGCGAGGGCCGGCCTACGAGCAGTACTTC. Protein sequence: CASSPLRGPAYEQYF.

CDR3 nucleotides: TGTGCCAGCAGCCGGACCCTGATGAACACTGAAGCTTTCTTT. Residues: CASSRTLMNTEAFF. The chain recombines TRBV7-2 with TRBJ1-1, with D uncertain. The CDR3 runs 14 residues. The germline V and J ends were trimmed by 5 bases and 0 bases, with 10 bases remaining between them. Germline V gene data show CDR1 as SGHTA and CDR2 as FQGNSA.

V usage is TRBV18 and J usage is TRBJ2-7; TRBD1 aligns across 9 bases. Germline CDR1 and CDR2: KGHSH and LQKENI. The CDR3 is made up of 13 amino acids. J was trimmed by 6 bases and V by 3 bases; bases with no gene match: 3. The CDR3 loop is CASSPDRGFEQYF. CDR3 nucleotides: TGTGCCAGCTCACCCGACAGGGGGTTCGAGCAGTACTTC.

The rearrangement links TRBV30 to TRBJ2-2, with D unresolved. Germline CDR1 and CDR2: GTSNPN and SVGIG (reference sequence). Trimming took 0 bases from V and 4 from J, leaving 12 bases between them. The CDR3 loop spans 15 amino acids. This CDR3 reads CAWSVGQTSTGELFF. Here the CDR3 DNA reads TGTGCCTGGAGTGTGGGTCAGACGAGCACCGGGGAGCTGTTTTTT.

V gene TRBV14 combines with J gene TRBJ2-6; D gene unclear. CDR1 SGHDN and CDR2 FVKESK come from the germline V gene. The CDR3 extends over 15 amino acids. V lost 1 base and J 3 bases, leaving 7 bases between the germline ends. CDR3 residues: CASSQARFGANVLTF. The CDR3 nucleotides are TGTGCCAGCAGCCAAGCCAGGTTTGGGGCCAACGTCCTGACTTTC. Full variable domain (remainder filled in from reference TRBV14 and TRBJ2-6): EAGVTQFPSHSVIEKGQTVTLRCDPISGHDNLYWYRRVMGKEIKFLLHFVKESKQDESGMPNNRFLAERTGGTYSTLKVQPAELEDSGVYFCASSQARFGANVLTFGAGSRLTVL.

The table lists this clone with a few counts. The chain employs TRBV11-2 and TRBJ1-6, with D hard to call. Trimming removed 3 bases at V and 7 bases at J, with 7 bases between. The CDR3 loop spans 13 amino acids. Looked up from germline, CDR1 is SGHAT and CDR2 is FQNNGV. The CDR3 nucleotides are TGTGCCAGCAGCTTCACAGAGAATTCACCCCTCCACTTT. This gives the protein CASSFTENSPLHF. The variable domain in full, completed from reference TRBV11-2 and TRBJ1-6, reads EAGVAQSPRYKIIEKRQSVAFWCNPISGHATLYWYQQILGQGPKLLIQFQNNGVVDDSQLPKDRFSAERLKGVDSTLKIQPAKLEDSAVYLCASSFTENSPLHFGNGTRLTVT.

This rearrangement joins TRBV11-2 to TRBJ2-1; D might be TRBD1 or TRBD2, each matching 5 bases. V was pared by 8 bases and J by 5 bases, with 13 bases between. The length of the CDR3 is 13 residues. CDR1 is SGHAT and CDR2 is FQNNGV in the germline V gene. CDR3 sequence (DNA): TGTGCCAGCGGTGTGGGACCCCACAATGAGCAGTTCTTC. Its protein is CASGVGPHNEQFF. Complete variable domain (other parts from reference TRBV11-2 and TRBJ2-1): EAGVAQSPRYKIIEKRQSVAFWCNPISGHATLYWYQQILGQGPKLLIQFQNNGVVDDSQLPKDRFSAERLKGVDSTLKIQPAKLEDSAVYLCASGVGPHNEQFFGPGTRLTVL.

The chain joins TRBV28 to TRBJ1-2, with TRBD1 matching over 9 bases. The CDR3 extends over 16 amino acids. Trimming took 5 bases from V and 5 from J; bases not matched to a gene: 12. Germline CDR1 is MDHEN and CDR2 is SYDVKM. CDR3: CASSLSGTGSYYGYTF. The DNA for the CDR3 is TGTGCCAGCAGTCTGAGTGGGACAGGGTCCTATTATGGCTACACCTTC.

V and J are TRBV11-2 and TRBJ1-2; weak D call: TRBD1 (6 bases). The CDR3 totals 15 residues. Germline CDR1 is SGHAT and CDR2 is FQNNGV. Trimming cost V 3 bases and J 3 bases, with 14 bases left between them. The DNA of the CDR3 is TGTGCCAGCAGCTTTACAGGGATGGCGGACTATGGCTACACCTTC. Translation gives CASSFTGMADYGYTF.

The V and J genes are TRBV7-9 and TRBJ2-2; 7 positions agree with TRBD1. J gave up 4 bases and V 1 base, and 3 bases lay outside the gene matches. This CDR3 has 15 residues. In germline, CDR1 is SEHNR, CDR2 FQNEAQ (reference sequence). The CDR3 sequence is CASSLVQGPTGELFF. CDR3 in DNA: TGTGCCAGCAGCTTAGTACAGGGGCCCACCGGGGAGCTGTTTTTT.

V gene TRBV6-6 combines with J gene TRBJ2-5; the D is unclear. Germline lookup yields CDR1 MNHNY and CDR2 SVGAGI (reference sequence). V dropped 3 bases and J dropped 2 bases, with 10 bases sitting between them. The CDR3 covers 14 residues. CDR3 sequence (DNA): TGTGCCAGCAGTTATCAAATAGGTCAAGAGACCCAGTACTTC. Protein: CASSYQIGQETQYF.

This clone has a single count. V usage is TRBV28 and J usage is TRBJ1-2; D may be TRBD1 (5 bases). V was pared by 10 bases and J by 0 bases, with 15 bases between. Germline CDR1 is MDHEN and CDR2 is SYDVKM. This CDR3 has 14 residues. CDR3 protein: CAILPGLTNYGYTF. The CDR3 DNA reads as TGTGCCATTCTCCCGGGGCTTACTAACTATGGCTACACCTTC.